This TCR beta chain came from a study of blood T cells in healthy people across ages. Study-wide results and caveats: Strongly correlated with naive T cell percentage was TCR beta diversity.

Caucasian individuals from Russia who were healthy and aged about 6 to 90 acted as donors. Details on this clonotype: Its antigen is currently unknown.

The ends lost 6 bases at V and 9 bases at J; junction bases unmatched: 9. Germline V lookup: CDR1 ENHRY, CDR2 SYGVKD. The CDR3 has 16 amino acids. The second PCR ran roughly 6 to 11 cycles with a sample-barcoded 5' primer and J-beta primers. Each cDNA molecule carried a tag from a template-switch adaptor that contained 12 random nucleotides. TCRdb itself ran the 5' RACE reads through MiXCR, one entry per CDR3 protein. The sample has approximately 830,000 distinct CDR3 sequences; approximately 65% are singletons. Sample: blood. The sequence was collected from a man in his thirties or forties in good health. The genes are TRBV10-3 and TRBJ2-1; 15 bases agree with TRBD2. CDR3 protein: CAISPRTSGGAGEQFF. In DNA form, the CDR3 reads TGTGCCATCAGCCCCCGGACTAGCGGGGGGGCCGGTGAGCAGTTCTTC.